This TCR beta chain was recorded in a study of identical twins. Study-wide findings and caveats: Monozygotic twin pairs showed more out-of-frame TCR alpha sharing than models estimated. Fewer insertions characterized abundant cord blood beta clonotypes, whereas memory repertoires showed none.

As regards this clonotype: Its antigen remains unknown.

This CDR3 region has 13 residues. With 3 bases removed from V and 3 bases from J, the gap between germline ends came to 12 bases. From germline, CDR1 is DFQATT and CDR2 SNEGSKA (reference sequence). Template switching created a universal primer site, and the cDNA included unique molecular identifiers. TCRdb ran MiXCR on the 5' RACE reads and lists one entry per CDR3 protein. The sample includes roughly 470,000 distinct CDR3 sequences, 13% to 15% of them seen just once. These sequences were also reported in another study, on yellow fever vaccine responses in identical twins.

Material for sequencing was CD4+ T cells sorted from blood. The origin of this receptor is a woman under 30 in good health. The chain joins TRBV20-1 to TRBJ2-7; D possibly corresponds to TRBD1 (5 bases). The CDR3 loop reads CSASDTGYYEQYF. DNA for the CDR3: TGCAGTGCTAGTGATACAGGTTACTACGAGCAGTACTTC.